This passage covers 29 T cell receptor beta chains from one sample sequenced in a study of T cells in Graves' hyperthyroidism and ophthalmopathy. What was amplified from RNA transcripts were TCR beta CDR3 regions. The HTBI set primed first-round TCR CDR3 RT-PCR. From the multiplex PCR reads, TCRdb called clonotypes with MiXCR, one entry per CDR3 protein. The sample has about 480,000 distinct CDR3 sequences, around 22% seen once. Sequenced: blood. These receptors all stem from a woman under 40 with Graves' ophthalmopathy.

In its sample, this clonotype was seen many times. The V call is TRBV11-2, the J call TRBJ2-2; TRBD2 matches at 7 bases. Germline assignment: CDR1 SGHAT and CDR2 FQNNGV. This CDR3 contains 16 residues. Trimming at V came to 0 bases and at J to 1 base, leaving 2 bases not matched to a gene. The CDR3 protein is CASSLEGTMNTGELFF. The CDR3 coding sequence is TGTGCCAGCAGCTTAGAAGGGACTATGAACACCGGGGAGCTGTTTTTT. The full variable domain, in which reference TRBV11-2 and TRBJ2-2 provide the parts outside the CDR3, is EAGVAQSPRYKIIEKRQSVAFWCNPISGHATLYWYQQILGQGPKLLIQFQNNGVVDDSQLPKDRFSAERLKGVDSTLKIQPAKLEDSAVYLCASSLEGTMNTGELFFGEGSRLTVL.

The J gene is TRBJ2-5, the V gene TRBV20-1, with TRBD2 matching 11 bases. Per germline, CDR1 DFQATT and CDR2 SNEGSKA (reference sequence). With 3 bases clipped from V and 5 bases from J, the junction kept 8 bases outside the gene matches. The CDR3 has 15 residues. CDR3 sequence (DNA): TGCAGTGCTAGGCCTAGCGGGAGGACCCAGGAGACCCAGTACTTC. This translates into CSARPSGRTQETQYF.

The genes are TRBV6-5 and TRBJ2-5; D is ambiguous. V was cut by 2 bases and J by 5 bases, with 15 bases left in between. The CDR3 spans 15 residues. The germline gives CDR1 MNHEY, CDR2 SVGAGI. CDR3 DNA sequence: TGTGCCAGCAGTTACCTCGCAGGTCAGAGGGAGACCCAGTACTTC. The encoded protein is CASSYLAGQRETQYF.

This chain links TRBV2 with TRBJ1-1, with 7 bases that match TRBD1. Germline CDR1 reads SNHLY; CDR2 reads FYNNEI. The CDR3 loop spans 13 amino acids. J gave up 4 bases and V 5 bases, and 4 bases lay outside the gene matches. This CDR3 is CASSRGTVTEAFF. In DNA form, the CDR3 reads TGTGCCAGCAGTAGGGGGACAGTCACTGAAGCTTTCTTT. Looking up the rest from reference TRBV2 and TRBJ1-1 gives the full variable domain: EPEVTQTPSHQVTQMGQEVILRCVPISNHLYFYWYRQILGQKVEFLVSFYNNEISEKSEIFDDQFSVERPDGSNFTLKIRSTKLEDSAMYFCASSRGTVTEAFFGQGTRLTVV.

Many counts were recorded for this clonotype. The chain employs TRBV10-3 and TRBJ1-2; D gene ambiguous. Germline V gene sequence: CDR1 ENHRY, CDR2 SYGVKD. Trimming stripped 3 bases from V and 8 bases from J, with 16 bases between. This CDR3 is 14 amino acids long. The CDR3 coding sequence is TGTGCCATCAGTGAAATGGGAAGGACCTTCGGCTACACCTTC. Amino acids: CAISEMGRTFGYTF.

The chain employs TRBV6-2 or TRBV6-3 and TRBJ2-2; no firm D call. The germline V gene encodes CDR1 MNHEY and CDR2 SVGEGT. This CDR3 has 14 residues. Trimming removed 3 bases from V and 1 base from J, with 6 bases in between. CDR3 DNA: TGTGCCAGCAGTTATAAGCGGAACACCGGGGAGCTGTTTTTT. Protein product: CASSYKRNTGELFF.

The chain is built from TRBV6-1 and TRBJ1-2; the D gene is possibly TRBD1 (5 bases). The germline CDR1 and CDR2 sequences are MNHNS and SASEGT. Between the trimmed V and J ends, which lost 6 bases and 6 bases, there was a span of 14 bases. The CDR3 has 13 residues. The CDR3 reads CASSKLTVNGYTF. CDR3 DNA: TGTGCCAGCAGCAAACTGACAGTTAATGGCTACACCTTC.

This clonotype was detected a few times. The rearrangement joins TRBV19 to TRBJ1-2; perhaps TRBD1 as D (5 bases). Germline CDR1 is LNHDA and CDR2 is SQIVND (reference sequence). The length of the CDR3 is 17 residues. The ends were cut back, 0 bases at V and 7 bases at J, with 21 bases in the middle. CDR3 bases: TGTGCCAGTAGTATAGATCCGTACAGGACGAATAGCGTTGGCTACACCTTC. As protein: CASSIDPYRTNSVGYTF.

This clonotype appeared once. The chain has TRBV2 and TRBJ2-7, with 7 bases lining up with TRBD1. This CDR3 has 15 residues. The V gene end was trimmed by 6 bases and the J gene end by 2 bases; junction bases not matched to a gene: 10. Germline lookup yields CDR1 SNHLY and CDR2 FYNNEI. In DNA, the CDR3 is TGTGCCAGCAGGGACCGGACAGGCCATCCCTACGAGCAGTACTTC. Protein product: CASRDRTGHPYEQYF.

CDR3 in amino acids: CASSGDRAAEQYF. The CDR3 DNA is TGTGCCAGCAGTGGGGACAGGGCCGCCGAGCAGTACTTC. This chain links TRBV12-3 or TRBV12-4 with TRBJ2-7, with 9 bases matching TRBD1. The CDR3 runs 13 residues. The V and J ends lost 5 bases and 6 bases, in that order; junction bases with no gene match: 5.

The rearrangement uses TRBV20-1 and TRBJ1-1, with D possibly TRBD1 on 5 matching bases. The CDR3 runs 14 residues. The V gene's germline CDR1 is DFQATT and CDR2 SNEGSKA (reference sequence). V gave up 2 bases and J gave up 2 bases, with 12 bases separating them. In DNA, the CDR3 is TGCAGTGCTAGACGACAGCGAGCTAACACTGAAGCTTTCTTT. Encoded protein: CSARRQRANTEAFF.

J is TRBJ2-2 and V is TRBV10-3; TRBD1 aligns across 7 bases. The CDR3 loop spans 15 amino acids. CDR1 is ENHRY and CDR2 is SYGVKD in the germline V gene. Unmatched junction bases numbered 4, after V lost 6 bases and J lost 0 bases. The CDR3 is CAISGDRTNTGELFF. The CDR3, as DNA: TGTGCCATCAGCGGGGACAGAACGAACACCGGGGAGCTGTTTTTT.

The rearrangement joins TRBV13 to TRBJ1-2, with 7 positions matching TRBD1. Germline CDR1 is PRHDT and CDR2 is FYEKMQ (reference sequence). This CDR3 region has 18 residues. With 4 bases clipped from V and 4 bases from J, the junction kept 18 bases outside the gene matches. CDR3 protein: CASSSDDFPGQPLYGYTF. The DNA for the CDR3 is TGTGCCAGCAGCTCAGACGACTTCCCGGGACAGCCTCTCTATGGCTACACCTTC.

This clonotype showed up many times. The chain employs TRBV28 and TRBJ1-2; D is possibly TRBD1 (5 bases). Germline V gene sequence: CDR1 MDHEN, CDR2 SYDVKM. The germline V and J ends were trimmed by 7 bases and 4 bases, with 10 bases remaining between them. CDR3 length equals 12 residues. The DNA of the CDR3 is TGTGCCAGCACAGGGAACTCCTATGGCTACACCTTC. Its translation: CASTGNSYGYTF.

The gene calls are TRBV12-3 or TRBV12-4 and TRBJ1-2; D is undetermined. With 3 bases removed from V and 2 bases from J, the gap between germline ends came to 10 bases. The length of the CDR3 is 14 residues. The CDR3 DNA follows: TGTGCCAGCAGTTTTGACATATCCAACTATGGCTACACCTTC. This encodes CASSFDISNYGYTF.

Only a few counts were recorded for this clonotype. The genes are TRBV2 and TRBJ1-5; D call uncertain. In germline, CDR1 is SNHLY, CDR2 FYNNEI. V was clipped by 5 bases and J by 7 bases, with 12 bases between them. There are 13 residues in the CDR3. CDR3 coding DNA: TGTGCCAGCAGTATTTCGCCGTGGCAGCCCCAGCATTTT. Translating gives CASSISPWQPQHF. Looking up the rest from reference TRBV2 and TRBJ1-5 gives the full variable domain: EPEVTQTPSHQVTQMGQEVILRCVPISNHLYFYWYRQILGQKVEFLVSFYNNEISEKSEIFDDQFSVERPDGSNFTLKIRSTKLEDSAMYFCASSISPWQPQHFGDGTRLSIL.

Ten or more counts support this clonotype. The rearrangement uses TRBV24-1 and TRBJ1-2, with D possibly matching TRBD1 (5 bases). CDR1 KGHDR and CDR2 SFDVKD come from the germline V gene. V gave up 6 bases and J gave up 7 bases, with 11 bases separating them. This CDR3 is 12 amino acids long. CDR3: CATSPGRGGYTF. CDR3 DNA: TGTGCCACCAGTCCAGGGCGAGGTGGCTACACCTTC.

The chain has TRBV4-1 and TRBJ2-7; D is undetermined. The CDR3 sequence is 15 residues long. CDR1 and CDR2 from the germline V gene are MGHRA and YSYEKL. The V and J ends lost 1 base and 0 bases respectively, with 10 bases between them. The CDR3 spells CASSQGLSSSYEQYF. The CDR3, as DNA: TGCGCCAGCAGCCAAGGACTTTCGAGCTCCTACGAGCAGTACTTC.

In this sample, this clonotype turned up many times. The chain has TRBV6-5 and TRBJ1-3; D is uncertain. Germline V lookup: CDR1 MNHEY, CDR2 SVGAGI. This CDR3 spans 14 amino acids. V dropped 1 base and J dropped 0 bases, with 4 bases sitting between them. This chain's CDR3 is CASSYLDSGNTIYF. The CDR3 bases are TGTGCCAGCAGTTACTTGGACTCTGGAAACACCATATATTTT.

The table lists this clonotype with a few counts. The V and J genes are TRBV12-3 or TRBV12-4 and TRBJ1-1; no clear D. Trimming took off 0 bases at V and 2 bases at J, with 7 bases between the two ends. The CDR3 extends over 14 amino acids. The CDR3 spells CASSLAARNTEAFF. Written as DNA, the CDR3 is TGTGCCAGCAGTTTAGCGGCCAGAAACACTGAAGCTTTCTTT.

This clonotype has only a few counts. V gene TRBV2 combines with J gene TRBJ1-1; a possible D gene is TRBD1 (6 bases). CDR1 SNHLY and CDR2 FYNNEI come from the germline V gene. V lost 7 bases to trimming and J lost 4 bases, with 16 bases between them. This CDR3 is built from 14 residues. The CDR3 DNA reads as TGTGCCAGCAAAAAGGGGGAGGCCAGCACTGAAGCTTTCTTT. Translation gives CASKKGEASTEAFF.

This clonotype was counted at least ten times. J is TRBJ2-6 and V is TRBV7-2, with a tentative D call TRBD1 (6 bases). CDR1 is SGHTA and CDR2 is FQGNSA in the germline V gene. CDR3 length: 19 amino acids. V shed 3 bases and J shed 1 base, with 19 bases lying between them. DNA for the CDR3: TGTGCCAGCAGCTTGAGCCTGAGCACAGGGTTTTCTGGGGCCAACGTCCTGACTTTC. This encodes CASSLSLSTGFSGANVLTF.

At least ten counts were recorded for this clonotype. The CDR3 here is CASSINSRANYGYTF. Written as DNA, the CDR3 is TGTGCCAGCAGTATTAACTCAAGAGCTAACTATGGCTACACCTTC. The genes are TRBV27 and TRBJ1-2; D is ambiguous. CDR1 and CDR2 (germline): MNHEY, SMNVEV (reference sequence). The CDR3 contains 15 residues. Trimming left V 5 bases short and J 0 bases short, with 13 bases between.

This clonotype has a handful of counts. This chain connects TRBV24-1 to TRBJ2-5; D unresolved. In germline, CDR1 is KGHDR, CDR2 SFDVKD. This CDR3 comprises 15 residues. V was cut by 4 bases and J by 0 bases, with 11 bases left in between. The CDR3 protein is CATSDPGRDQETQYF. DNA for the CDR3: TGTGCCACCAGTGACCCCGGACGGGACCAAGAGACCCAGTACTTC.

On this clonotype: The junction differs from germline at one of its ends, possibly a read error. The CDR3 nucleotides read TGTGCCAGCAGGGACCGGGACAGGGGAGGGAACACCGGGGAGCTGGTTTTT. This encodes CASRDRDRGGNTGELVF. The chain combines TRBV6-4 with TRBJ2-2, with 10 bases identical to TRBD1. Germline CDR1 MRHNA, CDR2 SNTAGT. CDR3 length: 17 amino acids.

In this sample, this clonotype turned up many times. The rearrangement links TRBV12-3 or TRBV12-4 to TRBJ1-2; 7 bases fit TRBD1. CDR3 size: 17 residues. After removal of 1 base from V and 7 bases from J, the junction contained 15 bases not matched to a gene. The CDR3, as DNA: TGTGCCAGCAGTTTAGGGGGACAGCGTCGTTCGGATCGTGGCTACACCTTC. Residues: CASSLGGQRRSDRGYTF.

This clonotype was counted at least ten times. V is TRBV7-9 and J is TRBJ1-1; D is ambiguous. Germline CDR1 SEHNR, CDR2 FQNEAQ (reference sequence). Trimming took 7 bases from V and 0 from J, leaving 15 bases between them. The CDR3 consists of 15 residues. The CDR3 nucleotides read TGTGCCAGCAACCCTGTAGGAGGGATGAACACTGAAGCTTTCTTT. Translating gives CASNPVGGMNTEAFF.

The CDR3 here is CSVEVASGSFEQYF. The CDR3 DNA sequence: TGCAGCGTTGAAGTTGCTAGCGGGAGTTTCGAGCAGTACTTC. The V gene is TRBV29-1, the J gene TRBJ2-7; 10 nucleotides agree with TRBD2. Germline lookup yields CDR1 SQVTM and CDR2 ANQGSEA. After removal of 1 base from V and 6 bases from J, the junction contained 6 bases not matched to a gene. This CDR3 is built from 14 residues.

This clonotype was detected only a few times. V gene TRBV28 combines with J gene TRBJ2-5; possibly TRBD1 or TRBD2 for D (5 bases each). This CDR3 has 15 residues. The germline gives CDR1 MDHEN, CDR2 SYDVKM. The CDR3 sequence: CLIVGARRWGETQYF. CDR3 in DNA: TGTTTGATCGTTGGAGCTCGGCGGTGGGGGGAGACCCAGTACTTC.